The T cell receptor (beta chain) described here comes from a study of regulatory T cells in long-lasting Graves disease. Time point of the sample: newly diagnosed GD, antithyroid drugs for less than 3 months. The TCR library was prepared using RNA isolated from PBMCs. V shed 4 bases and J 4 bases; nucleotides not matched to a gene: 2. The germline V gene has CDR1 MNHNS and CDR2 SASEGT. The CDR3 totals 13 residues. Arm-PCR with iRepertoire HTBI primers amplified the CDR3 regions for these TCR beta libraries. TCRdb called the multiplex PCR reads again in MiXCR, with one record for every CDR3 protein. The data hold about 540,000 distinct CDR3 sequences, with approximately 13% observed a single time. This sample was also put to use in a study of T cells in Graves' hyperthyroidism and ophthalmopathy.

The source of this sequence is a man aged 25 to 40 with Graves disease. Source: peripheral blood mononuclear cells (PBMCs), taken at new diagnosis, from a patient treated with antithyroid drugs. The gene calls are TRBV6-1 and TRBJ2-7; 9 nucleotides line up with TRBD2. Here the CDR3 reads CASSVAGVYEQYF. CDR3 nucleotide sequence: TGTGCCAGCAGTGTAGCGGGAGTTTACGAGCAGTACTTC.